The rows below give T cell receptor beta chains drawn from one sample of a study of T cell clones after liver transplantation. Libraries were prepared by immunoSEQ multiplex PCR; TCRdb keeps only in-frame clonotypes and omits some of them. This table holds roughly 120,000 clones, 90% found once. This sample comprised CD4+ T cells from blood, obtained 12 months after liver transplant. These TCRs come from a human patient who received a liver transplant. Some T cells may be graft donor cells. Each CDR3 is given with its conserved first and last residue. The D gene is left open where the match is weak. For some rows the clone size is stated as once, few or many, or as a class when expanded; others skip it.

v_call	j_call	d_call	clone_size	cdr3_nt	cdr3_aa
TRBV19	TRBJ2-7	TRBD2	NA	TGTGCCAGTAGTCCGCAGACTAGCGGATACTACGAGCAGTACTTC	CASSPQTSGYYEQYF
TRBV2	TRBJ2-3	NA	few	TGTGCCAGCAGTGCCCTACTAGATACAGATACGCAGTATTTT	CASSALLDTDTQYF
TRBV7-3	TRBJ2-2	TRBD2	NA	TGTGCCAGCAGCAGCGGGGATCCGACGTCCGGGGAGCTGTTTTTT	CASSSGDPTSGELFF
TRBV5-1	TRBJ2-1	TRBD2	NA	TGCGCCAGCAGTTTACCCGTGATGGGGGGGTCCTACAATGAGCAGTTCTTC	CASSLPVMGGSYNEQFF
TRBV4-2	TRBJ1-2	TRBD1	many	TGTGCCAGCAGCCAGGGACAGGGCGCCAACTATGGCTACACCTTC	CASSQGQGANYGYTF
TRBV5-1	TRBJ1-1	NA	NA	TGCGCCAGCTCGCCGGGACCGCAAATGAACACTGAAGCTTTCTTT	CASSPGPQMNTEAFF
TRBV10-1	TRBJ1-3	NA	NA	TGCGCCAGCAGGGGGGAACTTCACAATCCCTCTGGAAACACCATATATTTT	CASRGELHNPSGNTIYF
TRBV19	TRBJ1-2	NA	NA	TGTGCCAGTACCACCGGTGGGGAAAACTATGGCTACACCTTC	CASTTGGENYGYTF
TRBV7-5	TRBJ2-7	NA	once	TGTGTCAGAAGATGTTATGAAGGTCGGGGGGACTACGAGCAGTACTTC	CVRRCYEGRGDYEQYF
TRBV11-3	TRBJ2-7	NA	NA	TGTGCCAGCAGCCTCAGGGACGAGCAGTACTTC	CASSLRDEQYF
TRBV4-3	TRBJ2-5	NA	NA	TGCGCCAGCAGCCAAGAGATTGGTCGAGAACAAGAGACCCAGTACTTC	CASSQEIGREQETQYF
TRBV30	TRBJ2-6	NA	NA	TGTGCCTGGGCAGCCTCTGGGGCCAACGTCCTGACTTTC	CAWAASGANVLTF
TRBV4-2	TRBJ2-1	NA	NA	TGTGCCAGCAGCCAAGATTTGACGAATGAGCAGTTCTTC	CASSQDLTNEQFF
TRBV7-8	TRBJ2-7	NA	NA	TGTGCCAGCAGCTTAGCGATCGAAGACGAGCAGTACTTC	CASSLAIEDEQYF
TRBV14	TRBJ2-5	NA	NA	TGTGCCAGCAGTCCGCCGGGCCCCAAGTCAAGGGAGACCCAGTACTTC	CASSPPGPKSRETQYF
TRBV29-1	TRBJ2-3	NA	once	TGCAGCGTTGACGGGGGTGGGACAGATACGCAGTATTTT	CSVDGGGTDTQYF
TRBV11-2	TRBJ2-1	NA	NA	TGTGCCAGCAGCTCACCTCTTTCGAATGAGCAGTTCTTC	CASSSPLSNEQFF
TRBV7-2	TRBJ2-2	TRBD2	NA	TGTGCCAGCAGCTTAGAGAAGGCTAGCGGTAACACCGGGGAGCTGTTTTTT	CASSLEKASGNTGELFF
TRBV5-1	TRBJ1-4	NA	once	TGCGCCAGCAGCCCTGAAACGACAGGCAAGAATGAAAAACTGTTTTTT	CASSPETTGKNEKLFF
TRBV28	TRBJ2-3	NA	once	TGTGCCAGCAGTTTACGCCCAGATACGCAGTATTTT	CASSLRPDTQYF
TRBV5-1	TRBJ2-7	NA	NA	TGCGCCAGCAGCTCCCAGCAGACTAGGGACACCTACGAGCAGTACTTC	CASSSQQTRDTYEQYF
TRBV5-1	TRBJ2-3	TRBD2	once	TGCGCCAGCAGCCGCGACAGCGGGAGTCTCGATACGCAGTATTTT	CASSRDSGSLDTQYF
TRBV21-1	TRBJ2-5	NA	NA	TGTGCCAGCAGCAAAGCGAGACCTCCAAGGACCCAGTACTTC	CASSKARPPRTQYF
TRBV7-2	TRBJ2-3	NA	NA	TGTGCCAGCAGCAGAGACTACACAGATACGCAGTATTTT	CASSRDYTDTQYF
TRBV10-2	TRBJ1-2	NA	NA	TGCGCCAGCAGTGAGCCCAATTCCCGGGGGAACTATGGCTACACCTTC	CASSEPNSRGNYGYTF
TRBV28	TRBJ2-6	TRBD2	NA	TGTGCCAGCAGTTTTCGGGGGAGGGCGCCAGGGGCCAACGTCCTGACTTTC	CASSFRGRAPGANVLTF
TRBV29-1	TRBJ1-2	TRBD1	once	TGCAGCGTTGAAGTTGACAGGGGAAGCGGAAACTATGGCTACACCTTC	CSVEVDRGSGNYGYTF
TRBV6-1	TRBJ1-2	NA	NA	TGTGCCAGCAGCCCCCTCTGGCCGGATGGCTACACCTTC	CASSPLWPDGYTF
TRBV29-1	TRBJ2-1	NA	NA	TGCAGCGTGGGACGAGACAATGAGCAGTTCTTC	CSVGRDNEQFF
TRBV5-4	TRBJ2-6	NA	NA	TGTGCCAGCAGCCCCGACGGGTCTGGGGCCAACGTCCTGACTTTC	CASSPDGSGANVLTF
TRBV2	TRBJ2-3	NA	NA	TGTGCCGGAGCCTTGGGGGTGGATACGCAGTATTTT	CAGALGVDTQYF
TRBV19	TRBJ2-2	TRBD1	NA	TGTGCCAGTAGTACGGACAGGCGCCCCACCGGGGAGCTGTTTTTT	CASSTDRRPTGELFF